Each of the 5 T cell receptor beta chains below was sequenced from the same sample in a study of shared clonotypes between healthy human individuals. Sequencing used immunoSEQ multiplex PCR; TCRdb keeps in-frame clones, though not all of them. The sample includes roughly 1,500,000 clones, approximately 98% of them seen just once. Source material: naive CD4+ T cells sorted from blood. Regarding subset: CD45RA+ positively selected. These receptors were obtained from a man in his thirties or forties in good health.

This clone showed up just once. V is TRBV7-2 and J is TRBJ1-5; possible D gene TRBD1, 6 bases. The CDR3 is made up of 11 amino acids. Germline lookup yields CDR1 SGHTA and CDR2 FQGNSA. The V end lost 5 bases, the J end lost 11 bases, and 10 bases lay between the germline ends. Here the CDR3 reads CASSIDRTQHF. The DNA for the CDR3 is TGTGCCAGCAGCATAGACAGGACCCAGCATTTT.

V and J are TRBV30 and TRBJ1-3, with D possibly TRBD1 on 5 matching bases. Germline CDR1 and CDR2: GTSNPN and SVGIG (reference sequence). The length of the CDR3 is 14 residues. The ends were cut back, 2 bases at V and 3 bases at J, with 11 bases in the middle. The DNA of the CDR3 is TGTGCCTGGAGTTTGGGGGTCCTTGGAAACACCATATATTTT. Encoded protein: CAWSLGVLGNTIYF.

This chain links TRBV7-2 with TRBJ2-7, with D possibly being TRBD1 or TRBD2 (5 bases each). The CDR3 is 15 residues long. The germline V gene encodes CDR1 SGHTA and CDR2 FQGNSA. V dropped 0 bases and J dropped 5 bases, with 14 bases sitting between them. CDR3 bases: TGTGCCAGCAGCTTAGCAGGGGAATGGAGGAACGAGCAGTACTTC. It is translated as CASSLAGEWRNEQYF.

On this clone itself: At the DNA level, this CDR3 is encoded by other sequences in the same sample as well. V and J are TRBV9 and TRBJ2-7; D assignment may be TRBD1 or TRBD2 (6 bases each). The CDR3 totals 13 residues. Trimming removed 0 bases from V and 6 bases from J, with 10 bases in between. CDR1 and CDR2 (germline): SGDLS, YYNGEE. CDR3 sequence reads: CASSVVGGGEQYF. The CDR3 DNA sequence: TGTGCCAGCAGCGTAGTAGGAGGGGGCGAGCAGTACTTC.

This chain links TRBV2 with TRBJ2-7; 9 bases are shared with TRBD1. Germline-derived CDR1 and CDR2 are SNHLY and FYNNEI. V trimming: 6 bases; J trimming: 4 bases; junction bases outside the gene matches: 7. The CDR3 loop spans 14 amino acids. CDR3 in DNA: TGTGCCAGCAGGCCTAGGGACAGGGAGTACGAGCAGTACTTC. Encoded protein: CASRPRDREYEQYF.